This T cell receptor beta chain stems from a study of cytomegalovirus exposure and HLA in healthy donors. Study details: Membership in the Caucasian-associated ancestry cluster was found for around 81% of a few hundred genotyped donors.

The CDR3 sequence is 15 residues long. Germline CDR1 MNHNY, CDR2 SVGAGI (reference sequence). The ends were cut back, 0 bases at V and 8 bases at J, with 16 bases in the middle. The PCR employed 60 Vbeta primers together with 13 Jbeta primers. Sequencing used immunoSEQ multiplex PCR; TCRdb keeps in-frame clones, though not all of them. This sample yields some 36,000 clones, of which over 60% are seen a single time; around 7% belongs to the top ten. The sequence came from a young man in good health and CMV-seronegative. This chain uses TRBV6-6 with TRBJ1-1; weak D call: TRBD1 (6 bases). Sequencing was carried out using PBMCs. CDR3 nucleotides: TGTGCCAGCAGTTACTCGAGGGGGTACCGGTCGGAAGCTTTCTTT. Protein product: CASSYSRGYRSEAFF.